The entry that follows covers one T cell receptor (beta chain) sequence. This sample is part of a study of blood T cell repertoires in COVID-19. Study as a whole: Italy, Spain and the United States were the sources of the convalescent and acute COVID-19 samples. T cells, B-cell-depleted T cells, or PBMCs supplied cDNA or gDNA.

The trim removed 0 bases at V and 2 bases at J, leaving 1 base unmatched. The CDR3 has 15 residues. CDR1 and CDR2 (germline): SGHRS, YFSETQ. The authors' processing: Reference gene primers were amplified, and this amplification served to estimate nucleated cell counts. The protocol was immunoSEQ multiplex PCR, while the TCRdb copy is restricted to in-frame clones and leaves out a portion. V, J and clone size reflect that table, while D and trimming were determined from the DNA. The table lists some 300,000 clones, 85% of them singletons. The V gene is TRBV5-1, the J gene TRBJ2-7, with TRBD2 matching 11 bases. The sequence was collected from a woman in her forties or fifties with active or convalescent COVID-19. The sequencing input was peripheral blood. The CDR3 here is CASSLVAGGPYEQYF. In nucleotides, the CDR3 is TGCGCCAGCAGCTTGGTAGCGGGAGGGCCCTACGAGCAGTACTTC. The full variable domain, in which reference TRBV5-1 and TRBJ2-7 provide the parts outside the CDR3, is KAGVTQTPRYLIKTRGQQVTLSCSPISGHRSVSWYQQTPGQGLQFLFEYFSETQRNKGNFPGRFSGRQFSNSRSEMNVSTLELGDSALYLCASSLVAGGPYEQYFGPGTRLTVT.